This T cell receptor beta chain appears in the sequencing data of a study of metastatic and nonmetastatic thyroid tumors. This clone occurred many times. The V gene lost 3 bases and the J gene lost 9 bases, with 9 bases spanning the gap. Germline V gene data show CDR1 as DFQATT and CDR2 as SNEGSKA (reference sequence). This CDR3 contains 11 residues. No treatment had been given to any patient before thyroid surgery. TCRdb reanalyzed the PCR reads with MiXCR. This sample has some 19,000 clones, with around a quarter found just once. Sequenced: tumor tissue. This TCR derives from a female donor with papillary thyroid cancer or a benign thyroid nodule (not recorded which). Some clones in this sample may be carry-over from other donors' samples. The genes are TRBV20-1 and TRBJ1-5; TRBD1 is a possible D gene (5 bases). CDR3 DNA: TGCAGTGCTAGGGGGGAAGGGCCCCAGCATTTT. Translation: CSARGEGPQHF.